A single T cell receptor (beta chain) is shown here with its context. The length of the CDR3 is 15 residues. V was cut by 4 bases and J by 2 bases, with 13 bases left in between. Germline V lookup: CDR1 SGHTA, CDR2 FQGTGA. In the original processing: Researchers report that nucleated cell counts were estimated from reference gene primer amplification. Sequencing used immunoSEQ multiplex PCR; TCRdb keeps in-frame clones, though not all of them. Clone size and the V and J calls come from that table; the DNA yielded D and trimming. The data show over 300,000 clones, with about 90% seen just once and roughly 6.8% held by the top ten. The data originate from a study of blood T cell repertoires in COVID-19. The wider study: Material from acute and convalescent COVID-19 was sourced from the United States, Italy and Spain. T cells, B-cell-depleted T cells, or PBMCs supplied cDNA or gDNA.

The TCR sequence derives from a man younger than 35 with active or convalescent COVID-19. Input material: peripheral blood. V is TRBV7-3 and J is TRBJ2-3; maybe TRBD2 (7 bases). The CDR3 is CASSSAGAATDTQYF. The CDR3 coding sequence is TGTGCCAGCAGCTCTGCGGGGGCCGCCACAGATACGCAGTATTTT.